This T cell receptor (beta chain) was obtained from a study of shared clonotypes between healthy human individuals. In the study overall: CD4 naive cells filled three plates per donor, CD4 memory three, CD8 naive two and CD8 memory one. Findings of the study overall: For naive CD4 cells, roughly 5% of clonotypes were shared across a handful of donors. With few donors, the genetic and exposure-history diversity represented was limited. In contrast to clonotypes shared by all four donors, non-shared clonotypes had lower generation probabilities.

Note on this clone: Its cognate antigen is unknown.

Generated by immunoSEQ multiplex PCR, the TCRdb table keeps only in-frame clones and is missing some. Here the sample spans about 820,000 clones, 92% being singletons. Selected positively for CCR7 and CD45RO-negative, naive CD8 cells excluded terminally differentiated effector memory CD45RA+ cells. Sequenced sample: naive CD8+ T cells sorted from blood. The origin of this receptor is a man aged 30-40 years in good health.

CDR3 sequence reads: CASKKAGEQFF. The CDR3 bases are TGTGCCAGCAAAAAGGCTGGTGAGCAGTTCTTC. The chain couples TRBV7-9 to TRBJ2-1, with D unresolved. Trimming took 7 bases from V and 9 from J, leaving 10 bases between them. Germline V CDR1 and CDR2: SEHNR, FQNEAQ (reference sequence). This CDR3 comprises 11 residues.